Below, one T cell receptor (beta chain) is given with its context. A few counts support this clonotype. It lacks a known antigen. Base qualities are not provided; no much larger clone lies one nucleotide away. The run used an Illumina NovaSeq 6000. cDNA libraries for TCRalpha and TCRbeta were prepared by 5'RACE using constant-segment primers, with sample barcodes and unique molecular identifiers added. Trizol reagent was used to extract RNA from every sample. Amplification of the libraries took two PCR steps, and the second step added a second sample barcode plus Illumina TruSeq adapters. Libraries were sequenced on an Illumina NovaSeq with 2 x 150 bp paired-end reads. The authors processed their data as follows. Reads were demultiplexed and collapsed into UMI-guided consensus sequences with migec v1.2.7. Using mixcr v2.1.11, UMI consensuses were aligned to TRA and TRB V and J templates and then assembled into clonotypes. A clonotype was counted as expanded or contracted only if both edgeR and NoisET called the change significant, with noise models trained on biological replicates. For edgeR calls, the thresholds were a false discovery rate-adjusted p below 0.01 and a log2 fold-change of 1. As an exploratory analysis of dynamics, max-normalized trajectories of the 1000 most abundant clonotypes were examined with PCA combined with hierarchical clustering. The CD4 or CD8 phenotype of responding clones was assigned using the separately sequenced CD4+ and CD8+ repertoires. TCRdb reworked the public reads: Q25 trimming with fastp, MiXCR clone assembly, productive beta chains retained. Each CDR3 protein appears once, grouped with its most common genes and DNA. The V and J calls, along with clone size, are taken from TCRdb and not from the paper's own processing. This sample lists approximately 450,000 distinct CDR3 sequences; 15% to 20% were detected once. The ten largest clones represent around 12% of the sample.

Ficoll-Paque density gradient centrifugation was the method used to isolate PBMCs. Trimmed from V: 3 bases; trimmed from J: 8 bases; junction bases lacking a gene match: 15. Measured from the cysteine to the phenylalanine, the CDR3 is 17 residues long. Of the read, only the CDR3 DNA is kept; its 51 bases are in frame from base 1. CDR1 and CDR2, looked up from the germline V gene, are SGHDT and YYEEEE. This sample is part of a study of T-cell memory formation after mild COVID-19 (dated by TCRdb to the early 2020s). As for the study more broadly: Most TCR sequence clusters were specific to one of the two donors. The cohort comprised two young, previously healthy adult volunteers, one female and one male. Longitudinal TCRalpha and TCRbeta repertoire sequencing tracked T-cell clones expanding and contracting after mild COVID-19 in a couple of donors.

General findings and caveats noted by the study authors: Contracting CD4+ clones were found mainly in CM and EM memory subsets, while CD8+ clones were enriched in EMRA. Only a couple of mild cases were covered in the study, and larger cohorts including severe cases with pre-infection samples were considered necessary. Balanced CD4/CD8 phenotypes were observed for clones contracting from day 15 to 85, whereas a bias towards CD4+ was observed for a second wave of clones expanding from day 15 to 37. SARS-CoV-2 specificity was not confirmed for the second-wave clones peaking on day 37. Some responding clones were detected in pre-infection memory, suggesting pre-existing cross-reactive memory T cells joined the SARS-CoV-2 response.

Sequencing was carried out using PBMCs or a T cell subset sorted from them (not recorded which). This sequence originates from an adult woman who had mild COVID-19 (a few samples of this study predate the infection). The sample titles of this study are shuffled in the database, so cell type and time point are left out; the donor was told from shared clones. The rearranged chain carries TRBV5-6 and TRBJ2-1, with 9 central nucleotides matching TRBD2. The nucleotide sequence reads TGTGCCAGCAGCTGGAGACGGCGGGGGGGCCGAAGGGATGAGCAGTTCTTC. This encodes CASSWRRRGGRRDEQFF.